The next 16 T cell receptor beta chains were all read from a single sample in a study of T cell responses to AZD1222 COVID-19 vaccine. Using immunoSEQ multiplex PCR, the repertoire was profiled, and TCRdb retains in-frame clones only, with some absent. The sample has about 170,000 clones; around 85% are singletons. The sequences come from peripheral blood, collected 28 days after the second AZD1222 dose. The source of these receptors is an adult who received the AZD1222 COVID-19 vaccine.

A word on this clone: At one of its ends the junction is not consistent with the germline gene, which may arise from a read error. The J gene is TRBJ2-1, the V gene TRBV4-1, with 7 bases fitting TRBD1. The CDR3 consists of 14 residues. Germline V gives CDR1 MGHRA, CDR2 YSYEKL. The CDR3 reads CASSLGTARNDQFF. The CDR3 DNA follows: TGCGCCAGCAGCCTTGGGACAGCAAGGAATGATCAGTTCTTC.

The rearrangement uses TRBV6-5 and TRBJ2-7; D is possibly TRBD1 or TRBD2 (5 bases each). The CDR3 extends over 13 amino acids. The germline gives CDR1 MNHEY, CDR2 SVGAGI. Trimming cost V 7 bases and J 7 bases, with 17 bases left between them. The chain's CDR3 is CASMPSGPNEQYF. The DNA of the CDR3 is TGTGCCAGCATGCCTTCGGGGCCCAATGAGCAGTACTTC.

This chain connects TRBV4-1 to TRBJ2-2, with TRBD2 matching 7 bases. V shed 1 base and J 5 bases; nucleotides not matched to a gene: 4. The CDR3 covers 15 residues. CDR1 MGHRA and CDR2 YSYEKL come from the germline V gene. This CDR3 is CASSQGLAGTGELFF. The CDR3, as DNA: TGCGCCAGCAGCCAAGGACTAGCTGGGACCGGGGAGCTGTTTTTT.

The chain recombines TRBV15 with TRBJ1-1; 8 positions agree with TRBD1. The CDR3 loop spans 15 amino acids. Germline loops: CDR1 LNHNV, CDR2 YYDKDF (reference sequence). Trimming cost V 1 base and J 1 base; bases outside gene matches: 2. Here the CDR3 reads CATSRGTGQNTEAFF. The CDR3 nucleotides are TGTGCCACCAGCAGAGGGACAGGGCAGAACACTGAAGCTTTCTTT. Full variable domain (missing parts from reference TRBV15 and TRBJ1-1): DAMVIQNPRYQVTQFGKPVTLSCSQTLNHNVMYWYQQKSSQAPKLLFHYYDKDFNNEADTPDNFQSRRPNTSFCFLDIRSPGLGDTAMYLCATSRGTGQNTEAFFGQGTRLTVV.

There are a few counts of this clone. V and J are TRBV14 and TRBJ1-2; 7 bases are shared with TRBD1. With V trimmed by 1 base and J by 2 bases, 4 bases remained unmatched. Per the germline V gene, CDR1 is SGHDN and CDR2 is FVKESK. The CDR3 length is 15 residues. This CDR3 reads CASSQGVRGNYGYTF. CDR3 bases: TGTGCCAGCAGCCAAGGGGTCAGGGGGAACTATGGCTACACCTTC.

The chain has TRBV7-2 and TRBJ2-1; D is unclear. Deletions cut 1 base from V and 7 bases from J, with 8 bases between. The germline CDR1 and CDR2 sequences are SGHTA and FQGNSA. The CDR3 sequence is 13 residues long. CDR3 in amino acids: CASSLGPGNEQFF. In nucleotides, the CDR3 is TGTGCCAGCAGCTTAGGACCCGGGAATGAGCAGTTCTTC.

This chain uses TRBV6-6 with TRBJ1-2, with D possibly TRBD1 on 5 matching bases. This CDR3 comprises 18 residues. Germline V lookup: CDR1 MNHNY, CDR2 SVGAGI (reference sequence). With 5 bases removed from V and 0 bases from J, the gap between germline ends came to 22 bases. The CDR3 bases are TGTGCCAGCAGTCCCGGTCAGCCTCAGGGCCGAGCTAACTATGGCTACACCTTC. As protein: CASSPGQPQGRANYGYTF.

In nucleotides, the CDR3 is TGTGCCAGCAGCCCTAGCTTTGGCAGGGGCTACACCGGGGAGCTGTTTTTT. Protein product: CASSPSFGRGYTGELFF. J is TRBJ2-2 and V is TRBV9, with D maybe TRBD1 (6 bases). The CDR3 is made up of 17 amino acids. The V end was cut by 4 bases, the J end by 3 bases, with 19 bases between. Germline CDR1 and CDR2: SGDLS and YYNGEE.

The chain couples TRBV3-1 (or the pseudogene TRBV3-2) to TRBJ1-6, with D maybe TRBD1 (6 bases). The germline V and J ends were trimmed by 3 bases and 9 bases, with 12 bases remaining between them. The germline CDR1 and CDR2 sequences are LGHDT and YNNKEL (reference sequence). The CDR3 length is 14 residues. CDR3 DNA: TGTGCCAGCAGCCAGGGACACCTGTCTTCACCCCTCCACTTT. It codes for CASSQGHLSSPLHF.

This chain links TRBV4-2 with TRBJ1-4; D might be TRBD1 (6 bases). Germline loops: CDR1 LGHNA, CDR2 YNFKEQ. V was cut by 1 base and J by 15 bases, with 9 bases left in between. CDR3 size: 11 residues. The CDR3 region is CASSQVGDMFF. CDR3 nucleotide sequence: TGTGCCAGCAGCCAAGTCGGGGACATGTTTTTT.

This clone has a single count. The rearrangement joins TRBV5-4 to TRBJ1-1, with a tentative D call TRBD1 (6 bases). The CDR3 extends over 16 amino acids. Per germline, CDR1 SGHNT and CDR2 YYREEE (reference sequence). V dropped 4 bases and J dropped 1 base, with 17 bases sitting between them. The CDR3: CASSPTHLTGNTEAFF. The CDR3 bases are TGTGCCAGCAGCCCAACCCATCTGACAGGGAACACTGAAGCTTTCTTT.

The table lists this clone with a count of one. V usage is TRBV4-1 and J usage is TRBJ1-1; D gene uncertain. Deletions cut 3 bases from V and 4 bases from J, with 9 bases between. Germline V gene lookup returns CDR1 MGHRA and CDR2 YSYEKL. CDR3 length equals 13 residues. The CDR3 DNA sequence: TGCGCCAGCAGCCAGGGGAGCAGCACTGAAGCTTTCTTT. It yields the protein CASSQGSSTEAFF.

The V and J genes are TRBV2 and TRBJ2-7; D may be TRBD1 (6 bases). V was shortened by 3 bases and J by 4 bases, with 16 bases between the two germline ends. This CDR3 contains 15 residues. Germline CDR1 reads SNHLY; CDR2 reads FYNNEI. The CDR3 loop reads CASSDQGITGYEQYF. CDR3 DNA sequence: TGTGCCAGCAGTGATCAGGGTATAACAGGGTACGAGCAGTACTTC.

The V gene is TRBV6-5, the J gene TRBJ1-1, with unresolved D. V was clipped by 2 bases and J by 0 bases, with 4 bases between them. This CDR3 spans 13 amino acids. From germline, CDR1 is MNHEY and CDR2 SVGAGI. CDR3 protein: CASSYSLNTEAFF. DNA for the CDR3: TGTGCCAGCAGTTACAGTTTGAACACTGAAGCTTTCTTT.

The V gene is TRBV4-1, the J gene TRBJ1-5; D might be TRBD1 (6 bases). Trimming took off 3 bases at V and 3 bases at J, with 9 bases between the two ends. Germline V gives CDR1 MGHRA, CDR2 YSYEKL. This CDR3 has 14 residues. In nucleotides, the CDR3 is TGCGCCAGCAGCCATGGACAGACCAATCAGCCCCAGCATTTT. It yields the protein CASSHGQTNQPQHF.

The CDR3 DNA sequence: TGTGCCAGCAGTACAGGGGCAAATCAGCCCCAGCATTTT. Its protein is CASSTGANQPQHF. The chain couples TRBV6-5 to TRBJ1-5, with 7 bases fitting TRBD1. V lost 5 bases to trimming and J lost 4 bases; unmatched junction nucleotides: 2. The CDR3 spans 13 residues. The germline gives CDR1 MNHEY, CDR2 SVGAGI.